A single sample gave rise to the 4 T cell receptor beta chains below, sequenced in a study of shared clonotypes between healthy human individuals. The repertoire was sequenced with immunoSEQ multiplex PCR; TCRdb's copy has only in-frame clones and lacks some. Of roughly 1,100,000 clones listed, around four fifths are singletons. The source material was memory CD4+ T cells sorted from blood. Subset given: CD45RA-negative fraction. The receptor source for this set is a young man in good health.

The J gene is TRBJ1-1, the V gene TRBV19; maybe TRBD1 (6 bases). The germline V gene has CDR1 LNHDA and CDR2 SQIVND (reference sequence). The length of the CDR3 is 14 residues. Trimming took 1 base from V and 6 from J, leaving 12 bases between them. The CDR3 coding sequence is TGTGCCAGTAGTATAGGAACAGGGAGGGCTGAAGCTTTCTTT. It encodes CASSIGTGRAEAFF.

The chain uses TRBV7-8 and TRBJ2-2; D uncertain. The V and J ends lost 2 bases and 6 bases respectively, with 7 bases between them. The CDR3 sequence is 13 residues long. Germline V gene data show CDR1 as SGHVS and CDR2 as FQNEAQ. CDR3 DNA sequence: TGTGCCAGCAGCTTAATGGATCCCGGGGAGCTGTTTTTT. Translated, it gives CASSLMDPGELFF.

In DNA form, the CDR3 reads TGTGCCAGCAGCTTATTAGTACAATCAGGGACGCGCAATGAGCAGTTCTTC. This translates into CASSLLVQSGTRNEQFF. The chain couples TRBV7-9 to TRBJ2-1; TRBD1 or TRBD2 may be the D gene (5 bases each). The length of the CDR3 is 17 residues. Germline V gene sequence: CDR1 SEHNR, CDR2 FQNEAQ (reference sequence). V lost 2 bases to trimming and J lost 6 bases, with 20 bases between them.

DNA of the CDR3: TGTGCCAGCAGTGTACCCAATCAGGATGGCTACACCTTC. It specifies CASSVPNQDGYTF. V usage is TRBV6-1 and J usage is TRBJ1-2; D gene unclear. With 4 bases removed from V and 6 bases from J, the gap between germline ends came to 12 bases. Germline loops: CDR1 MNHNS, CDR2 SASEGT. The CDR3 runs 13 residues.